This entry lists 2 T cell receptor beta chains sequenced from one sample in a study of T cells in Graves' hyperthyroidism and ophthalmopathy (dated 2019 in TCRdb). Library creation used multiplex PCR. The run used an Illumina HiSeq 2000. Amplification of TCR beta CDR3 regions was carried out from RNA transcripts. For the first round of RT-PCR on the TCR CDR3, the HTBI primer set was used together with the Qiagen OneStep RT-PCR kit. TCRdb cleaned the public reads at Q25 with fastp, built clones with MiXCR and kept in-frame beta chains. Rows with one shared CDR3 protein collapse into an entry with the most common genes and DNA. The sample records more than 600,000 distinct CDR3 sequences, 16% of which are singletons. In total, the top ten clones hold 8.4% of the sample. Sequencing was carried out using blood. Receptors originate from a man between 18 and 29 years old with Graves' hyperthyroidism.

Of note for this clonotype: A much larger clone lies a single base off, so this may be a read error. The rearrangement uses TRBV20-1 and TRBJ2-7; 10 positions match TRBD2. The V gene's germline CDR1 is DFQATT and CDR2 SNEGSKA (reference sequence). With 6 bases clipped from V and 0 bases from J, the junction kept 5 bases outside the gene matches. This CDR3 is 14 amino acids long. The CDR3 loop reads CSAWTSGTSYEQYF. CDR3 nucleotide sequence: TGCAGTGCGTGGACTAGCGGAACCTCCTACGAGCAGTACTTC.

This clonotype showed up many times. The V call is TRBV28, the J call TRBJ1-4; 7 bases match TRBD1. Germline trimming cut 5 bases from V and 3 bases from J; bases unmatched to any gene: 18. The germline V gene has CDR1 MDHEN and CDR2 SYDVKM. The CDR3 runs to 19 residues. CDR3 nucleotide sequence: TGTGCCAGCAGTCCTCTGACCACAGGGGCTGCTTTGGCTAATGAAAAACTGTTTTTT. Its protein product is CASSPLTTGAALANEKLFF.